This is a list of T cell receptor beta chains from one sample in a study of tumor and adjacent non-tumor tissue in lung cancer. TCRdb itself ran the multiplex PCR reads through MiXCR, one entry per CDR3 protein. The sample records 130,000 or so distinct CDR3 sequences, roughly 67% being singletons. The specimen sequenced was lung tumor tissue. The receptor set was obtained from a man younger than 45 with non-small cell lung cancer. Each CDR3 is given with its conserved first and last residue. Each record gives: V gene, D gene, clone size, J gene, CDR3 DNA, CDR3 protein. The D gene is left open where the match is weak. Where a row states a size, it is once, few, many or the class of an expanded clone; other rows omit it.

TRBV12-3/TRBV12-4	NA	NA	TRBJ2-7	TGTGCCAGCAATTTAACCCACGAGCAGTATTTC	CASNLTHEQYF
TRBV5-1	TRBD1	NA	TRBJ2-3	TGCGCCAGCAGCCGAGGACAGGGCACATATACGCGATATTTT	CASSRGQGTYTRYF
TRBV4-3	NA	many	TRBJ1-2	TGCGCCAGCAGCCAAGGCGTTGGCTATGGCTACACCTTC	CASSQGVGYGYTF
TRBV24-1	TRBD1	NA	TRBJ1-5	TGTGCCACCAGTGATTCGGACCAGGGGGACTTTCAGCCCCAGCATTTT	CATSDSDQGDFQPQHF
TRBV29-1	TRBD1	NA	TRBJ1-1	TGCAGCGCTTGGGGACAGGGAGGCAGAATGAACACTGAAGGTTTCTTT	CSAWGQGGRMNTEGFF
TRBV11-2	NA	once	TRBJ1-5	TGTGCCAGCAGCTCCCCAGGGGAAGATCAGCCCCAGCATTTT	CASSSPGEDQPQHF
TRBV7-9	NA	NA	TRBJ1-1	TGTGCCTTCAGTCTCGGGCACGTGAACACTGAAGCTTTCTTT	CAFSLGHVNTEAFF
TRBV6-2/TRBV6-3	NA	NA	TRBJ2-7	TGTGCCATCAGTTACGTAAGGGCCGAGCAGTACTTC	CAISYVRAEQYF
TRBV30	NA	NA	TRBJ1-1	TGTGCCTGGAGTGTATATGGACCGTGGAACACTGAAGCTTTCTTT	CAWSVYGPWNTEAFF
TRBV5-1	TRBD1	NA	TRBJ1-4	TGCGCCAGCAGCCCGACGGAGGGGGCATGGGGAAAACTGTTTTTT	CASSPTEGAWGKLFF
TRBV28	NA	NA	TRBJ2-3	TGTGCCAGCACTTCTGGAGACGGGGGAACAGATACGCAGTATTTT	CASTSGDGGTDTQYF
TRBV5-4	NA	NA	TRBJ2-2	TGTGCCAGCAGACGACTGAACACCTGGGAGCTGTTTTTT	CASRRLNTWELFF
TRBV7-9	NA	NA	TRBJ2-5	TGTGCCAGCAGCTATGAGACCCAGTACTTC	CASSYETQYF
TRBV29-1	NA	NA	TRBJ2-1	TGCAGCGTTCTAAGAGGCGATGAGCAGTTCTTT	CSVLRGDEQFF
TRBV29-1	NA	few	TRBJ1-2	TGCAGCGTTGAAGGGACCTTCTTCGAATATGGCTACACCTTC	CSVEGTFFEYGYTF
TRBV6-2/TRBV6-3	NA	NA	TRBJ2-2	TGTGCCGGCAGTTACTATTGGAGCACCGGGGAGCTGTTTTTT	CAGSYYWSTGELFF
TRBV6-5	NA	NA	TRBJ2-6	TGTGCCACCACTATCATGATCTTCGGGGCCAACGTCCTGACTTTC	CATTIMIFGANVLTF
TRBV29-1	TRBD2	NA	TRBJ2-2	TGCGGCGGTAGGAGCGGGGCGAACACCGGGGAGCTGTTTTTT	CGGRSGANTGELFF
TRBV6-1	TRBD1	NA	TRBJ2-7	TGTTCCAGCAGGACAGGGGGTATCTACGAGCAGTATTTC	CSSRTGGIYEQYF
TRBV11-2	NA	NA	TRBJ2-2	TGTGCCAGCAGCTTAGTGATGGCGAGGCACACCGGGGAGCTGTTTTTT	CASSLVMARHTGELFF
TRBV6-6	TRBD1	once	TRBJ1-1	TGTGCCAGCAGGCACACAGGGGAGGTCACTGAAGTTTTCTTT	CASRHTGEVTEVFF
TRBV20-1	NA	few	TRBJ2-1	TGCAGTGCTAGAGATCCCCAGGCAGGGGTCTACAATGAGCAGTTCTTC	CSARDPQAGVYNEQFF
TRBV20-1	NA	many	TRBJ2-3	TGCAGTGCTAGAGATGGAGATACGCAGTATTTT	CSARDGDTQYF
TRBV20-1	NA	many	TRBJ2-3	TGCAGTGCTAGAGAGCGGGGCACAGATACGCAGTATTTT	CSARERGTDTQYF
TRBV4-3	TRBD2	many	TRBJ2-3	TGCGCCAGCAGCCAAGAAAGGTTCGCTAGCGGGGGCCAATCGAGCACAGATACGCAGTATTTT	CASSQERFASGGQSSTDTQYF
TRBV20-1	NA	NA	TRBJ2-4	TGCAGCGCTAGAACAGGGCCCAAAAACACTCAGTACTTC	CSARTGPKNTQYF
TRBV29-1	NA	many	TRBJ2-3	TGCAGCGTTCGACTCCAGGACACAGATACGCAGTATTTT	CSVRLQDTDTQYF
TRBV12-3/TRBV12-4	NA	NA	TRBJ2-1	TGTGCCAGCAGTTTGAGGAGGGCCGCCGCATACAATGAGCAGTTCTTC	CASSLRRAAAYNEQFF
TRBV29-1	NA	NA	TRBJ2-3	TGCTGCGTTGTCCAGCATACACAGTATTTT	CCVVQHTQYF
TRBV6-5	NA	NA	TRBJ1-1	TGTGACAGCAGCTCCCGCAGGATCACTGAAGCTTTCTTT	CDSSSRRITEAFF
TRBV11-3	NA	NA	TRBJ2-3	TGTGCCACCAGCTTAGATCCAGCGATAACTAGTACAGATACGCAGTATTTT	CATSLDPAITSTDTQYF